What follows describes a single TCR beta chain. Its antigen is undetermined. CDR3 size: 15 residues. The junction had 6 bases not matched to a gene; V was cut back by 4 bases and J by 5 bases. Germline V gene lookup returns CDR1 SGHTA and CDR2 FQGTGA. These data originate in a study of shared clonotypes between healthy human individuals. Whole-study results and caveats: How much donors shared clonotypes was expected to be affected by sequencing depth.

Deep-level settings were used for running the assay. The authors ran unsorted PBMC replicate PCRs on around 270 ng DNA, approximately 30,000 T cell genomes. Using immunoSEQ multiplex PCR, the repertoire was profiled, and TCRdb retains in-frame clones only, with some absent. The sample lists about half a million clones; about four fifths were seen once. The chain uses TRBV7-3 and TRBJ2-2; 8 nucleotides agree with TRBD1. The sequenced sample was PBMCs. This receptor was taken from a woman aged 40 to 49 in good health. Some clones in this sample may be carry-over from other donors' samples. CDR3 coding DNA: TGTGCCAGCAGCTCCCAGACAGGGGAGACCGGGGAGCTGTTTTTT. Its protein is CASSSQTGETGELFF.